This T cell receptor (beta chain) was obtained from a study of OX40 agonist ivuxolimab in advanced cancers. V was clipped by 3 bases and J by 4 bases; unmatched bases: 3. The germline V gene encodes CDR1 SGHVS and CDR2 FQNEAQ. The CDR3 totals 14 residues. The protocol was immunoSEQ multiplex PCR, while the TCRdb copy is restricted to in-frame clones and leaves out a portion. Of 40,000 or so clones listed, around 81% are singletons. The sample consisted of CD4+ or CD8+ T cells sorted from blood, taken in a trial of the OX40 agonist ivuxolimab. This receptor was taken from an adult with an advanced solid tumor such as melanoma, head and neck, liver or kidney cancer. The V and J genes are TRBV7-8 and TRBJ2-1; 7 nucleotides line up with TRBD1. This CDR3 reads CASSFGTAYNEQFF. The CDR3 DNA reads TGTGCCAGCAGCTTCGGGACAGCTTACAATGAGCAGTTCTTC.